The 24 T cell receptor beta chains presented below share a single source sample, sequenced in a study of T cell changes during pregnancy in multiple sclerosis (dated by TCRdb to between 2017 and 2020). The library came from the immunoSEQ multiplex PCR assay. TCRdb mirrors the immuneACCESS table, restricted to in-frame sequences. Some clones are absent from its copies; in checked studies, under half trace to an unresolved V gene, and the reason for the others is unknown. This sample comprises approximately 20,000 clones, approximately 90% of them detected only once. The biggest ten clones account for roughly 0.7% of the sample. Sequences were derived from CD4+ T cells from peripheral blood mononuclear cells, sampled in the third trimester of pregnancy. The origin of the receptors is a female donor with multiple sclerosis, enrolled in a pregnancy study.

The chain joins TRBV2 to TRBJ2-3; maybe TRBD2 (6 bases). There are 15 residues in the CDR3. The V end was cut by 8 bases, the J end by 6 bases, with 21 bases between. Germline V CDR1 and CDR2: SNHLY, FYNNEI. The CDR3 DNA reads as TGTGCCAGCGAGGCGGGTTTTACCCGGGGGGATACGCAGTATTTT. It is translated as CASEAGFTRGDTQYF.

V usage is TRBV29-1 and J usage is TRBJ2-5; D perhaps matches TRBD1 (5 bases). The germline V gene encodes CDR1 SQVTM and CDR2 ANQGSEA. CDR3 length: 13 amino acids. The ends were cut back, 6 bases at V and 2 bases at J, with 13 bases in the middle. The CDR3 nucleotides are TGCAGCGTCGGAAGACAGTCTCAAGAGACCCAGTACTTC. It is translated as CSVGRQSQETQYF.

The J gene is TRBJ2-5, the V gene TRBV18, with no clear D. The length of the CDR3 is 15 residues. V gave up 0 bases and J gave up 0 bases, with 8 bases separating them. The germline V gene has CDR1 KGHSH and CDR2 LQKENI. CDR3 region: CASSPPAPYQETQYF. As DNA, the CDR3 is TGTGCCAGCTCACCACCGGCCCCGTACCAAGAGACCCAGTACTTC.

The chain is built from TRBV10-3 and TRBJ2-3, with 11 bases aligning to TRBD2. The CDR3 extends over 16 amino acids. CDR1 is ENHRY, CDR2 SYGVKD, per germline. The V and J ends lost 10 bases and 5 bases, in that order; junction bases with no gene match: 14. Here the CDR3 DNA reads TGTGCCACCTGCCTTAGCGGGGGGGTTATTGTAGATACGCAGTATTTT. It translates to CATCLSGGVIVDTQYF.

This CDR3 reads CASSRQSSGNTIYF. CDR3 nucleotide sequence: TGCGCCAGCAGCCGACAGAGCTCTGGAAACACCATATATTTT. This chain links TRBV5-1 with TRBJ1-3, with D tentatively TRBD1 (5 bases). Germline lookup yields CDR1 SGHRS and CDR2 YFSETQ. The ends were cut back, 4 bases at V and 0 bases at J, with 8 bases in the middle. This CDR3 region has 14 residues.

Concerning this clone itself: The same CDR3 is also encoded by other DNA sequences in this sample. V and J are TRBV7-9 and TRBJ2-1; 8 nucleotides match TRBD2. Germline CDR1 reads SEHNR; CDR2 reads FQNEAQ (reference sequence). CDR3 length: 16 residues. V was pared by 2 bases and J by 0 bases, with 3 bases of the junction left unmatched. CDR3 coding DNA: TGTGCCAGCAGCTTAAGCCTAGCGGGCTCCTACAATGAGCAGTTCTTC. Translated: CASSLSLAGSYNEQFF.

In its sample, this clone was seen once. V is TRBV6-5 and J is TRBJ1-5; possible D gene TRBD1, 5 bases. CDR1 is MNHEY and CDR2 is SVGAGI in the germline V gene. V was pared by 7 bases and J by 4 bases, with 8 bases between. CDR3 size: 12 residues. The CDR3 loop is CASKRGNQPQHF. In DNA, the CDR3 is TGTGCCAGCAAAAGGGGTAATCAGCCCCAGCATTTT.

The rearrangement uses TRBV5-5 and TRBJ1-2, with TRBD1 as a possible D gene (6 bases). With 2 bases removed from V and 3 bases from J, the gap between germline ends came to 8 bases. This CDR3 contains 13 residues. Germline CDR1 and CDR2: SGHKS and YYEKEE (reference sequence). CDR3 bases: TGTGCCAGCAGCTTAGGGGGGGACTATGGCTACACCTTC. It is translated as CASSLGGDYGYTF. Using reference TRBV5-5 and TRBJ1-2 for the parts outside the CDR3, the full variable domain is DAGVTQSPTHLIKTRGQQVTLRCSPISGHKSVSWYQQVLGQGPQFIFQYYEKEERGRGNFPDRFSARQFPNYSSELNVNALLLGDSALYLCASSLGGDYGYTFGSGTRLTVV.

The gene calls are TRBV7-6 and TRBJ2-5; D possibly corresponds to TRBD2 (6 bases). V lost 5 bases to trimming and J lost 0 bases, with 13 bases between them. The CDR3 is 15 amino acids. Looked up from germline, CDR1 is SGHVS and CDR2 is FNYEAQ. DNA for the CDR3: TGTGCCAGCAGCCAGATCGGACTAAACCAAGAGACCCAGTACTTC. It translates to CASSQIGLNQETQYF.

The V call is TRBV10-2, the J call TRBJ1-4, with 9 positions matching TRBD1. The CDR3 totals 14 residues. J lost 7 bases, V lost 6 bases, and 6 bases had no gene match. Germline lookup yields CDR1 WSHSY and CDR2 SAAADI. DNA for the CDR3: TGCGCCAGCAGGATTGGGACAGGGAGTGAAAAACTGTTTTTT. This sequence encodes CASRIGTGSEKLFF.

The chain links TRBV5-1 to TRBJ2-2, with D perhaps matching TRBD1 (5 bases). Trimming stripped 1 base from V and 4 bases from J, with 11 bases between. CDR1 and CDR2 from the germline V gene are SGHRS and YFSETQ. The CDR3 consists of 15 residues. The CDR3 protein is CASSLYGQGTGELFF. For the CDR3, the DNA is TGCGCCAGCAGCTTGTATGGGCAGGGCACCGGGGAGCTGTTTTTT. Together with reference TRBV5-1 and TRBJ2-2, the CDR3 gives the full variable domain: KAGVTQTPRYLIKTRGQQVTLSCSPISGHRSVSWYQQTPGQGLQFLFEYFSETQRNKGNFPGRFSGRQFSNSRSEMNVSTLELGDSALYLCASSLYGQGTGELFFGEGSRLTVL.

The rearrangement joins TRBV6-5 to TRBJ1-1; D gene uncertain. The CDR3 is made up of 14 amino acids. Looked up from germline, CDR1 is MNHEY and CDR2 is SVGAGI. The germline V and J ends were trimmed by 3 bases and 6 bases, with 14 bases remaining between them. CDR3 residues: CASSYHGRRAEAFF. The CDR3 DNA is TGTGCCAGCAGTTATCATGGGCGGAGGGCTGAAGCTTTCTTT.

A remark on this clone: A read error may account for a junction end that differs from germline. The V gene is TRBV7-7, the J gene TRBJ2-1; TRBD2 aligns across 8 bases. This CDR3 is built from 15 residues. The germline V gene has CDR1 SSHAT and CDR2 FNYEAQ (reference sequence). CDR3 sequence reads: CASSPGLAGGHEQFF. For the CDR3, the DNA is TGTGCTAGCAGCCCAGGACTAGCTGGGGGCCATGAGCAGTTCTTC.

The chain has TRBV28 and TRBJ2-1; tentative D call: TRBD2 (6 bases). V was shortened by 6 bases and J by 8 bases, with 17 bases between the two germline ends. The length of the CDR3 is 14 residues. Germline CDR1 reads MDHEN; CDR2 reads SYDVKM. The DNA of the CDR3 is TGTGCCAGCAGCATCCTGACTAGTTCTCATGAGCAGTTCTTC. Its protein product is CASSILTSSHEQFF.

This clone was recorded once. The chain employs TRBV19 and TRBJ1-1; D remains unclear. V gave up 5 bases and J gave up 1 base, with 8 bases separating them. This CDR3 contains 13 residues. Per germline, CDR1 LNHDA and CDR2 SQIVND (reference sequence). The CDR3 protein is CASSPWRNTEAFF. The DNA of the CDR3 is TGTGCCAGTAGTCCCTGGAGGAACACTGAAGCTTTCTTT.

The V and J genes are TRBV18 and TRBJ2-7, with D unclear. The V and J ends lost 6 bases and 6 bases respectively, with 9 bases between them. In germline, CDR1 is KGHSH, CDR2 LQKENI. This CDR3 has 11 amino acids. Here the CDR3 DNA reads TGTGCCAGCTCGTCCAGTCCCGAGCAGTACTTC. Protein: CASSSSPEQYF.

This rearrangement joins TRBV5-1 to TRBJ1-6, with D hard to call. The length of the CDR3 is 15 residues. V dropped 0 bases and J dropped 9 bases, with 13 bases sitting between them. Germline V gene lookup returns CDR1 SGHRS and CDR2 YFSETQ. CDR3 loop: CASSLGFGGGSPLHF. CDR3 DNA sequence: TGCGCCAGCAGCTTGGGGTTCGGTGGTGGTTCACCCCTCCACTTT. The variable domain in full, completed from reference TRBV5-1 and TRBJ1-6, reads KAGVTQTPRYLIKTRGQQVTLSCSPISGHRSVSWYQQTPGQGLQFLFEYFSETQRNKGNFPGRFSGRQFSNSRSEMNVSTLELGDSALYLCASSLGFGGGSPLHFGNGTRLTVT.

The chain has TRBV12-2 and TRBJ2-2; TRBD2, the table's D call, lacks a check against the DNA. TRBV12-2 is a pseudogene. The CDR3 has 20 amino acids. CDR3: CASRLAGRTSGGLNTGELFF. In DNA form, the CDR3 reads TGTGCAAGTCGCTTAGCGGGTAGGACTAGCGGGGGCCTGAACACCGGGGAGCTGTTTTTT.

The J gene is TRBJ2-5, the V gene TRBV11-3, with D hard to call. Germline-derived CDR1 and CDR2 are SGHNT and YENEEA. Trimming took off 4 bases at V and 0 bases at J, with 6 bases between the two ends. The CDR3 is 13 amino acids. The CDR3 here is CASSSTYQETQYF. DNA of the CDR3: TGTGCCAGCAGCTCCACATACCAAGAGACCCAGTACTTC. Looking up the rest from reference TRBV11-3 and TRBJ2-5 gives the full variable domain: EAGVVQSPRYKIIEKKQPVAFWCNPISGHNTLYWYLQNLGQGPELLIRYENEEAVDDSQLPKDRFSAERLKGVDSTLKIQPAELGDSAVYLCASSSTYQETQYFGPGTRLLVL.

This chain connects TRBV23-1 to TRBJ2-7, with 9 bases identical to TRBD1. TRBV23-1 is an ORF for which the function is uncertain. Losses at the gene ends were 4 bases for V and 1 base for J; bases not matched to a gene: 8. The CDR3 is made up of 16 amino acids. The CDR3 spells CASSLRGTGSSYEQYF. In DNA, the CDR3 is TGCGCCAGCAGTCTCCGCGGGACAGGGTCGTCCTACGAGCAGTACTTC.

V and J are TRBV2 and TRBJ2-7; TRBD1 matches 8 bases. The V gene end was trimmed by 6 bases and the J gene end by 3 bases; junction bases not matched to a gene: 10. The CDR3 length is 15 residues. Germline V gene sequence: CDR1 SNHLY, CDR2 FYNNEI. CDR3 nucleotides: TGTGCCAGCAGCGCTCAAAACGGACAGGGCTACGAGCAGTACTTC. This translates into CASSAQNGQGYEQYF.

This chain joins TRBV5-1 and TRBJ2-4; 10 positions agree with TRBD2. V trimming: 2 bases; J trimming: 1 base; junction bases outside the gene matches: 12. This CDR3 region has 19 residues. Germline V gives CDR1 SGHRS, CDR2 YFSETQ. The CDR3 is CASSLPRGELAGAKNIQYF. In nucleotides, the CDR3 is TGCGCCAGCAGCTTACCCAGAGGAGAACTAGCGGGGGCCAAAAACATTCAGTACTTC.

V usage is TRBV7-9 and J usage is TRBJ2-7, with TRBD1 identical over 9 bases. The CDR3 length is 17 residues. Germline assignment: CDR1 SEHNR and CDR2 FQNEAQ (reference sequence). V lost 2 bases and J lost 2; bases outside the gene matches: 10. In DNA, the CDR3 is TGTGCCAGCAGCTTATTGCAGGACAGGGGTCCCACCTACGAGCAGTACTTC. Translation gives CASSLLQDRGPTYEQYF.

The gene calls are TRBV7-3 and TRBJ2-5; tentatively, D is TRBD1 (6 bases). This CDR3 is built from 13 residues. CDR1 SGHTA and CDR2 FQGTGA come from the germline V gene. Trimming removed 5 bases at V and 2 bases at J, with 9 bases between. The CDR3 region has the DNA TGTGCCAGCAGCCCGGACAGTCAAGAGACCCAGTACTTC. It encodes CASSPDSQETQYF.